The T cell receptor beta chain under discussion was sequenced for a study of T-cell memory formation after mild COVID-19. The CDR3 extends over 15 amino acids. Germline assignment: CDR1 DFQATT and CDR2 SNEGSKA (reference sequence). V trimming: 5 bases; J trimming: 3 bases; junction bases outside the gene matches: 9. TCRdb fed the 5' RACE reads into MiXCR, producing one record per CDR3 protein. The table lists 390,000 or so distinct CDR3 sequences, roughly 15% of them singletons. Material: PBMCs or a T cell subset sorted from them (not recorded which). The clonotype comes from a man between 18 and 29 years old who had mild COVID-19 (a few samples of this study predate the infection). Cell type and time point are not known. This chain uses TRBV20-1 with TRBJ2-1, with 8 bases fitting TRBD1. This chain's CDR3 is CSAQSGTGVYNEQFF. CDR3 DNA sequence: TGCAGTGCTCAGTCCGGGACAGGTGTCTACAATGAGCAGTTCTTC.